This TCR beta chain stems from a study of shared clonotypes between healthy human individuals. V dropped 2 bases and J dropped 4 bases, with 11 bases sitting between them. This CDR3 comprises 14 residues. Per the germline V gene, CDR1 is SGHVS and CDR2 is FQNEAQ. This table comes from immunoSEQ multiplex PCR, and its TCRdb copy is limited to in-frame clones, with some not included. The profile shows approximately 1,500,000 clones, approximately 98% of them singletons. V is TRBV7-8 and J is TRBJ2-5; D is unresolved. This clonotype was obtained from a man aged 25 to 40 in good health. The sample comprised naive CD4+ T cells sorted from blood. Subset here: CD45RA+ positively selected. The CDR3 sequence is CASSLTEVRETQYF. The CDR3 DNA is TGTGCCAGCAGCTTAACAGAGGTGCGAGAGACCCAGTACTTC.